These 8 T cell receptor beta chains came from one sample sequenced in a study of cytomegalovirus exposure and HLA in healthy donors. Produced via immunoSEQ multiplex PCR; TCRdb's table is partial and in-frame only. The sample carries approximately 130,000 clones, over 75% recorded once. The sequencing input was PBMCs. The receptors derive from a woman younger than 45 in good health and CMV-seronegative.

This rearrangement joins TRBV27 to TRBJ1-6, with 7 bases that match TRBD1. V was clipped by 1 base and J by 6 bases; unmatched bases: 6. The CDR3 covers 16 residues. CDR1 is MNHEY and CDR2 is SMNVEV in the germline V gene (reference sequence). CDR3 DNA: TGTGCCAGCAGTTTATTACCCGACAGGGTTAATTCACCCCTCCACTTT. Translated: CASSLLPDRVNSPLHF.

The chain carries TRBV6-6 and TRBJ2-5, with 11 bases identical to TRBD1. The trim removed 11 bases at V and 4 bases at J, leaving 3 bases unmatched. Germline V gives CDR1 MNHNY, CDR2 SVGAGI (reference sequence). The CDR3 extends over 12 amino acids. The CDR3 region is CAGQGAGETQYF. The CDR3 coding sequence is TGTGCCGGACAGGGGGCAGGAGAGACCCAGTACTTC.

The chain recombines TRBV6-5 with TRBJ2-7, with TRBD2 matching over 8 bases. V was clipped by 5 bases and J by 7 bases; unmatched bases: 13. Germline assignment: CDR1 MNHEY and CDR2 SVGAGI. This CDR3 comprises 15 residues. The CDR3 is CASSRTSGGPGEQYF. Written as DNA, the CDR3 is TGTGCCAGCAGTAGAACCTCGGGGGGGCCGGGAGAGCAGTACTTC.

This chain uses TRBV10-1 with TRBJ1-1; the D is unclear. Germline CDR1 and CDR2: WNHNN and SYGVQD (reference sequence). V dropped 0 bases and J dropped 8 bases, with 10 bases sitting between them. The CDR3 length is 13 residues. CDR3 residues: CASSESSELEAFF. The CDR3 coding sequence is TGCGCCAGCAGTGAGTCCAGCGAGCTGGAAGCTTTCTTT.

The CDR3 is CASSPRTSDLDTQYF. Written as DNA, the CDR3 is TGTGCCAGCAGCCCCAGGACTAGCGATTTGGATACGCAGTATTTT. V is TRBV4-2 and J is TRBJ2-3; 9 bases are shared with TRBD2. Germline-derived CDR1 and CDR2 are LGHNA and YNFKEQ. The CDR3 spans 15 residues. V was pared by 4 bases and J by 6 bases, with 8 bases of the junction left unmatched.

As to this clone: Compared with germline, one end of the junction differs, possibly owing to a read error. Here the CDR3 DNA reads TGTGCCATCAGTGTTGGGGAGGGGAACTATGGCTACACCTTC. Translation: CAISVGEGNYGYTF. The gene calls are TRBV6-5 and TRBJ1-2; TRBD1 might be the D (5 bases). Germline V gene data show CDR1 as MNHEY and CDR2 as SVGAGI. This CDR3 contains 14 residues.

The chain recombines TRBV7-9 with TRBJ2-4; D may be TRBD1 (7 bases). The CDR3 is 16 amino acids. The ends were cut back, 5 bases at V and 3 bases at J, with 17 bases in the middle. Germline lookup yields CDR1 SEHNR and CDR2 FQNEAQ (reference sequence). CDR3 amino acids: CASSDPGGSGKNIQYF. The DNA for the CDR3 is TGTGCCAGCAGCGACCCAGGGGGGTCGGGCAAAAACATTCAGTACTTC.

The chain joins TRBV6-5 to TRBJ1-5; D is unresolved. The CDR3 runs 13 residues. The germline gives CDR1 MNHEY, CDR2 SVGAGI. V lost 3 bases and J 0 bases, leaving 3 bases between the germline ends. CDR3 sequence: CASSYNSNQPQHF. The CDR3 DNA reads TGTGCCAGCAGTTATAATAGCAATCAGCCCCAGCATTTT.